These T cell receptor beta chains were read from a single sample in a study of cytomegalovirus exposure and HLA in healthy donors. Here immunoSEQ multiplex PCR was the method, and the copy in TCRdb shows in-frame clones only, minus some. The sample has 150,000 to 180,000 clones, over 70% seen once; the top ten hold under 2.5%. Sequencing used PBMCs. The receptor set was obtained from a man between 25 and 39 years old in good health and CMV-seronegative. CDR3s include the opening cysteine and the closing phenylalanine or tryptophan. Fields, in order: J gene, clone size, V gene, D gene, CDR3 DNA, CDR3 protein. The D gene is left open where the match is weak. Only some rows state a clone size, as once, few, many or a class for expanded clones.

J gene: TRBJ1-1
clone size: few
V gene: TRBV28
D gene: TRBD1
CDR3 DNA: TGTGCCATCCAAGGACAGGGGAACACTGAAGCTTTCTTT
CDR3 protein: CAIQGQGNTEAFF

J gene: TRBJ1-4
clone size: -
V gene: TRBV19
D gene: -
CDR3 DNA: TGTGCCAGTAGTCATCAACAGGGAGTGGGTGAAAAACTGTTTTTT
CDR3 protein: CASSHQQGVGEKLFF

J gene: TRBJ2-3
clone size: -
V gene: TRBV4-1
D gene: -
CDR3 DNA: TGCGCCAGCAGCCAAGCAGCGGACAGCACAGATACGCAGTATTTT
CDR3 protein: CASSQAADSTDTQYF

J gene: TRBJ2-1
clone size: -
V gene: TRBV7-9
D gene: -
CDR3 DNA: TGTGCCAGCAGCTTAGTCGGCAGGGGTAATGAGCAGTTCTTC
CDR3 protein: CASSLVGRGNEQFF

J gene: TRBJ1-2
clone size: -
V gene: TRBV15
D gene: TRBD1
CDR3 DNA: TGTGCCACCAGCAGAGATCATATTGAGGGGGCGGAGGGCTACACCTTC
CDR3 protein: CATSRDHIEGAEGYTF

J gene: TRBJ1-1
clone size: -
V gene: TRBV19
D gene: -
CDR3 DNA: TGTGCCAGTAGTATAAGCTGGAACACTGAAGCTTTCTTT
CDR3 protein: CASSISWNTEAFF

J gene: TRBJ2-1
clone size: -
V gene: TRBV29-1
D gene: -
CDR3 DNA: TGCAGCGTTGACTCCGGGGGACTCTACAATGAGCAGTTCTTC
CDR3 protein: CSVDSGGLYNEQFF

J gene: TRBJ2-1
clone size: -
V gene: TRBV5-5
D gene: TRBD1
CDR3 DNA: TGTGCCAGCAGCTGGACAGGGGCGGGTGAGCAGTTCTTC
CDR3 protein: CASSWTGAGEQFF

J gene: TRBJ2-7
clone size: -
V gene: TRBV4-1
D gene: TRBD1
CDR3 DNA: TGCGCCAGCACCCCAAACCCGGGGACAGCATTCGAAGTGGACGAGCAGTACTTC
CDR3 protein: CASTPNPGTAFEVDEQYF

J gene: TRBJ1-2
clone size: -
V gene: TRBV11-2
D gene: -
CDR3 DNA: TGTGCCAGCAGCCCGGGGGGGGGTTTGGATGGCTACACCTTC
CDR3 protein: CASSPGGGLDGYTF

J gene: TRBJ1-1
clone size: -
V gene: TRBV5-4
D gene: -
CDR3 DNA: TGTGCCAGCAGCTTTTCAGGGGTCAACACTGAAGCTTTCTTT
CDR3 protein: CASSFSGVNTEAFF

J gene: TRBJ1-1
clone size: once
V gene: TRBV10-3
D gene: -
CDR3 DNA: TGTGCCATCAGTTTGACAGAGAACACTGAAGCTTTCTTT
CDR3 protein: CAISLTENTEAFF

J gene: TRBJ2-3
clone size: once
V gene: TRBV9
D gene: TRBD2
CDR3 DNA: TGTGCCAGCAGCTCCGGGACTAGCGGGTCCCAGGGCACAGATACGCAGTATTTT
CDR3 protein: CASSSGTSGSQGTDTQYF

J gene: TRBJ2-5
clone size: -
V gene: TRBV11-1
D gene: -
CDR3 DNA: TGTGCCAGCAGCTTACTAGCGTCCTACCAAGAGACCCAGTACTTC
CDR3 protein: CASSLLASYQETQYF

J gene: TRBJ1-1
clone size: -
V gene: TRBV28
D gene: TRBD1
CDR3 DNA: TGTGCCGGCCAGGAGACAGGGCACGACACTGAAGCTTTCTTT
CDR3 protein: CAGQETGHDTEAFF

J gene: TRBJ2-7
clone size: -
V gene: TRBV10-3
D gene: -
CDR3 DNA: TGTGCCATCAGTGGCGGCGGTAAGGTACCCTACGAGCAGTACTTC
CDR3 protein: CAISGGGKVPYEQYF

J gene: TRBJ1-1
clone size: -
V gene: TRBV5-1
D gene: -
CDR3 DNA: TGCGCCAGCAGCTTGGCCACAGGGAACACTGAAGCTTTCTTT
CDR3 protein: CASSLATGNTEAFF

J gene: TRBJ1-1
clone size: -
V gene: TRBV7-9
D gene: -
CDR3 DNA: TGTGCCAGCAGCTCCCGAGGTGGCCCGTGGGAAGCTTTCTTT
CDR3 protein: CASSSRGGPWEAFF

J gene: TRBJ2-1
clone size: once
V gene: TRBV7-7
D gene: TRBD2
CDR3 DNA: TGTGCCAGCAGCGCACTAGCGGGATTCTACAATGAGCAGTTCTTC
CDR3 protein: CASSALAGFYNEQFF

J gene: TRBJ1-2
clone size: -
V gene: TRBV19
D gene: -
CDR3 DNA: TGTGCCAGTAGTATCGGGGGTGGCACAGGTTATGGCTACACCTTC
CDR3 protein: CASSIGGGTGYGYTF

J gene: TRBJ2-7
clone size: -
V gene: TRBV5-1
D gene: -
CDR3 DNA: TGCGCCAGCAGCTTGTATCCAGGGGCGTCCTACGAGCAGTACTTC
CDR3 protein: CASSLYPGASYEQYF

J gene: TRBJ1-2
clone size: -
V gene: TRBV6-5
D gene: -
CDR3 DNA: TGTGCCAGCAGTTACTCCAGGGCAGACACCTATGGCTACACCTTC
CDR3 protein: CASSYSRADTYGYTF

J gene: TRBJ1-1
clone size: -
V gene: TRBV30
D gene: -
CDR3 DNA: TGTGCCTGGAGTTCGCTTTCCGGGTTTGGTAAATGTGAAGCTTTCTTT
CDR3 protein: CAWSSLSGFGKCEAFF

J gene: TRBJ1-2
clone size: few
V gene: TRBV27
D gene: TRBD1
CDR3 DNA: TGTGCCAGCAGTTCCTCGGGACAGATTCTAGCTAACTATGGCTACACCTTC
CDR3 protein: CASSSSGQILANYGYTF

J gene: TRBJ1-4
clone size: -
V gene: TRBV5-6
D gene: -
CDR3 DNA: TGTGCCAGCAGCTTGGGAAGGGGCACTAATGAAAAACTGTTTTTT
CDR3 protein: CASSLGRGTNEKLFF

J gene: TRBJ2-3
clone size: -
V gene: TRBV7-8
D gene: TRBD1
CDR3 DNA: TGTGCCAGCAGCTATACGGGACAGCGCACAGATACGCAGTATTTT
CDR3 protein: CASSYTGQRTDTQYF

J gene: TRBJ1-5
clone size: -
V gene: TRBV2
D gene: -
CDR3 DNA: TGTGCCAGCAGTGTCGGGGGGGCCCGGAATCAGCCCCAGCATTTT
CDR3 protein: CASSVGGARNQPQHF

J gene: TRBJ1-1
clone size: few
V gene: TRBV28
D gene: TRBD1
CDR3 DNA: TGTGCCAGCAGGGCTTGGGACAGGGTGAGGAACACTGAAGCTTTCTTT
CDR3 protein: CASRAWDRVRNTEAFF

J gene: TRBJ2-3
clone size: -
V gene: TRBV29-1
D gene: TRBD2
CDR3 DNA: TGCAGCGTGGACCTAGCGGGGGCTACAGATACGCAGTATTTT
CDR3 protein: CSVDLAGATDTQYF

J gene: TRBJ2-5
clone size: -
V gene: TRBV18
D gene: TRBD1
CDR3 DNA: TGTGCCAGCTCATCCTACAGGGGTAACCAAGAGACCCAGTACTTC
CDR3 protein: CASSSYRGNQETQYF

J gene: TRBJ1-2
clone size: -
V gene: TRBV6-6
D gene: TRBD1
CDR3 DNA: TGTGCCAGCAGTACGGACAGGGAAAGGGTCAACTATGGCTACACCTTC
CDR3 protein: CASSTDRERVNYGYTF

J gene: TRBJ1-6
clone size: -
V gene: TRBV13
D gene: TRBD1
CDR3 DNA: TGTGCCAGCAGCTTAGGAGACAGGGAAACCTATAATTCACCCCTCCACTTT
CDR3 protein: CASSLGDRETYNSPLHF

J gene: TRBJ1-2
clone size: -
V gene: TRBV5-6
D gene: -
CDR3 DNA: TGTGCCAGCAGCCGCGGGGCCCTATATGGCTACACCTTC
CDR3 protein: CASSRGALYGYTF

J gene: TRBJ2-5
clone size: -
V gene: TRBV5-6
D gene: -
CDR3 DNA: TGTGCCAGCAGCTTTAGTTCCTGGGAGACCCAGTACTTC
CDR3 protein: CASSFSSWETQYF

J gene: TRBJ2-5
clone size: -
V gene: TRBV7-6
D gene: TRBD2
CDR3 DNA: TGTGCCAGCAGCTTAGCTGTTCTAGCGGGGGGGGAGACCCAGTACTTC
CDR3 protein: CASSLAVLAGGETQYF

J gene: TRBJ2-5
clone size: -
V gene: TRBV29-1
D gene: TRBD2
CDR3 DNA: TGCAGCGTTCAATTTAGCGGGGGGCCGGGTGAGCAGTACTTC
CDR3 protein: CSVQFSGGPGEQYF

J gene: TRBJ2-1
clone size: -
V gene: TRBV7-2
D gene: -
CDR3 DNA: TGTGCCAGCAGCTCCCAGATCAGGTCCTACAATGAGCAGTTCTTC
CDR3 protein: CASSSQIRSYNEQFF

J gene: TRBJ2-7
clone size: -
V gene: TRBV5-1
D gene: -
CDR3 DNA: TGCGCCAGCAGCCCACCCGGGGGTCACTACGAGCAGTACTTC
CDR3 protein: CASSPPGGHYEQYF

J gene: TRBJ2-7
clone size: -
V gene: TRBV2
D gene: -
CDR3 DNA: TGTGCCAGCAGTAGAAGAACTAACGAGCAGTACTTC
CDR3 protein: CASSRRTNEQYF

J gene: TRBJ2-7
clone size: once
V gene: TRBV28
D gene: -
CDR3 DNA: TGTGCCAGCAGTCGTACAGGGAGCTCCTACGAGCAGTACTTC
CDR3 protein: CASSRTGSSYEQYF

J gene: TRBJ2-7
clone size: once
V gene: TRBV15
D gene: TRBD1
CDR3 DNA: TGTGCCACCAGCAGACACGGCACGACAGGGTACGAGCAGTACTTC
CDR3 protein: CATSRHGTTGYEQYF

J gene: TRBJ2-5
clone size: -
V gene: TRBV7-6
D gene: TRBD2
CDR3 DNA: TGTGCCAGCAGCTTTTTTAGCGGGGAAGAGACCCAGTACTTC
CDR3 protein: CASSFFSGEETQYF